Below, 19 T cell receptor beta chains from the same sample are listed, as sequenced in a study of T-cell memory formation after mild COVID-19. MiXCR was run by TCRdb on the 5' RACE reads, yielding one entry per CDR3 protein. The data show more than 300,000 distinct CDR3 sequences, 20% to 25% seen once. The sequenced sample was PBMCs or a T cell subset sorted from them (not recorded which). These receptors originate from a man younger than 35 who had mild COVID-19 (a few samples of this study predate the infection). Cell type and time point are not known.

In its sample, this clonotype was seen a few times. This chain links TRBV5-5 with TRBJ1-1; unclear D gene. The CDR3 sequence is 15 residues long. The germline CDR1 and CDR2 sequences are SGHKS and YYEKEE (reference sequence). The V gene lost 6 bases and the J gene lost 6 bases, with 21 bases spanning the gap. The DNA of the CDR3 is TGTGCCAGCATTTTGCGGGCCGCCGGGGTCGCTGAAGCTTTCTTT. Translated, it gives CASILRAAGVAEAFF.

V is TRBV19 and J is TRBJ2-7; D possibly matches TRBD1 or TRBD2 (5 bases each). Germline loops: CDR1 LNHDA, CDR2 SQIVND (reference sequence). V was trimmed by 0 bases and J by 12 bases, leaving 15 bases between them. The length of the CDR3 is 13 residues. The CDR3 region is CASSIDRRTDRYF. Here the CDR3 DNA reads TGTGCCAGTAGTATAGATCGACGGACTGACAGGTACTTC.

This clonotype came up a few times. Here the CDR3 reads CSVEDPSSGGAEQYF. DNA for the CDR3: TGCAGCGTTGAAGATCCCTCGAGCGGGGGGGCCGAGCAGTACTTC. The rearrangement uses TRBV29-1 and TRBJ2-7; 10 positions agree with TRBD2. With V trimmed by 0 bases and J by 6 bases, 8 bases remained unmatched. Germline V gene data show CDR1 as SQVTM and CDR2 as ANQGSEA. This CDR3 contains 15 residues.

This clonotype was observed a handful of times. The chain uses TRBV4-3 and TRBJ2-1, with no clear D. This CDR3 comprises 13 residues. Germline CDR1 LGHNA, CDR2 YSLEER. Trimming stripped 0 bases from V and 6 bases from J, with 6 bases between. CDR3 sequence (DNA): TGCGCCAGCAGCCAAGAATCTGGCAATGAGCAGTTCTTC. Amino acid sequence: CASSQESGNEQFF.

This clonotype has more than one count but fewer than ten. The chain has TRBV5-5 and TRBJ2-5; TRBD2 matches 7 bases. With V trimmed by 7 bases and J by 5 bases, 14 bases remained unmatched. Germline values: CDR1 SGHKS, CDR2 YYEKEE (reference sequence). The CDR3 is 15 amino acids. Here the CDR3 reads CASSRGAALAETQYF. The CDR3 region has the DNA TGTGCCAGCTCCCGGGGAGCGGCACTAGCGGAGACCCAGTACTTC.

This clonotype occurred a few times. The genes are TRBV19 and TRBJ2-1; D is possibly TRBD1 or TRBD2 (6 bases each). CDR1 LNHDA and CDR2 SQIVND come from the germline V gene (reference sequence). The CDR3 is 15 amino acids. V was cut by 2 bases and J by 6 bases, with 14 bases left in between. The CDR3 here is CASSIPGARGNEQFF. CDR3 sequence (DNA): TGTGCCAGTAGTATACCGGGGGCCAGGGGCAATGAGCAGTTCTTC.

The chain uses TRBV7-6 and TRBJ2-7; D unresolved. Trimming shortened V by 0 bases and J by 2 bases, and 8 bases separated the two germline ends. This CDR3 has 14 amino acids. The germline V gene has CDR1 SGHVS and CDR2 FNYEAQ. The CDR3 sequence is CASSLASSPYEQYF. CDR3 DNA sequence: TGTGCCAGCAGCTTAGCATCCAGTCCCTACGAGCAGTACTTC.

This clonotype was counted at least ten times. The chain combines TRBV7-2 with TRBJ2-1, with D possibly called TRBD1 or TRBD2 (6 bases each). The CDR3 loop spans 14 amino acids. CDR1 is SGHTA, CDR2 FQGNSA, per germline. V was cut by 2 bases and J by 8 bases, with 13 bases left in between. The CDR3 region is CASSLRRGQDEQFF. The CDR3 coding sequence is TGTGCCAGCAGCTTACGACGGGGGCAGGATGAGCAGTTCTTC.

The chain uses TRBV10-3 and TRBJ1-1; 8 bases map to TRBD1. Germline V gives CDR1 ENHRY, CDR2 SYGVKD. The CDR3 is made up of 16 amino acids. Trimming took 2 bases from V and 1 from J; bases not matched to a gene: 6. The CDR3, as DNA: TGTGCCATCAGTGAGAACACAGGGGGAACGAACACTGAAGCTTTCTTT. This codes for CAISENTGGTNTEAFF.

This clonotype was seen a handful of times. This rearrangement joins TRBV11-2 to TRBJ2-2; no reliable D call. Germline lookup yields CDR1 SGHAT and CDR2 FQNNGV. Trimming took 0 bases from V and 7 from J, leaving 3 bases between them. CDR3 length: 12 amino acids. The CDR3 protein is CASSLDGGELFF. DNA of the CDR3: TGTGCCAGCAGCTTAGACGGCGGGGAGCTGTTTTTT. Full variable domain (rest looked up from reference TRBV11-2 and TRBJ2-2): EAGVAQSPRYKIIEKRQSVAFWCNPISGHATLYWYQQILGQGPKLLIQFQNNGVVDDSQLPKDRFSAERLKGVDSTLKIQPAKLEDSAVYLCASSLDGGELFFGEGSRLTVL.

V gene TRBV25-1 combines with J gene TRBJ2-6; D remains unclear. The V gene lost 5 bases and the J gene lost 0 bases, with 11 bases spanning the gap. Germline V CDR1 and CDR2: MGHDK, SYGVNS. This CDR3 has 16 residues. In DNA, the CDR3 is TGTGCCAGCAGTTCCGGCCATAGCTCTGGGGCCAACGTCCTGACTTTC. Its protein is CASSSGHSSGANVLTF.

The J gene is TRBJ1-1, the V gene TRBV9; D remains unclear. Germline V lookup: CDR1 SGDLS, CDR2 YYNGEE. The CDR3 runs 14 residues. V was cut by 4 bases and J by 0 bases, with 10 bases left in between. CDR3 sequence reads: CASSPGGLNTEAFF. CDR3 in DNA: TGTGCCAGCAGCCCTGGCGGGCTGAACACTGAAGCTTTCTTT.

This clonotype turned up a few times. This chain uses TRBV18 with TRBJ2-1; TRBD1 matches 9 bases. CDR1 and CDR2 (germline): KGHSH, LQKENI. V trimming: 3 bases; J trimming: 8 bases; junction bases outside the gene matches: 5. The CDR3 loop spans 14 amino acids. The DNA of the CDR3 is TGTGCCAGCTCACCTCGACAGGGGGTCTATGAGCAGTTCTTC. This translates into CASSPRQGVYEQFF.

The chain carries TRBV6-1 and TRBJ1-5, with a weak D call TRBD1 (5 bases). The V gene lost 7 bases and the J gene lost 6 bases, with 10 bases spanning the gap. CDR1 and CDR2 from the germline V gene are MNHNS and SASEGT. The CDR3 totals 12 residues. This CDR3 reads CASTPGSQPQHF. CDR3 nucleotides: TGTGCCAGCACCCCAGGGAGTCAGCCCCAGCATTTT.

This clonotype was seen more than once but under ten times. The rearrangement links TRBV19 to TRBJ2-3; 11 positions agree with TRBD2. With V trimmed by 5 bases and J by 2 bases, 3 bases remained unmatched. The CDR3 spans 15 residues. Germline values: CDR1 LNHDA, CDR2 SQIVND (reference sequence). The CDR3 here is CASSVLAGATDTQYF. As DNA, the CDR3 is TGTGCCAGTAGTGTACTAGCGGGGGCCACAGATACGCAGTATTTT.

This clonotype occurred a few times. The chain combines TRBV3-1 with TRBJ2-2, with D unclear. The CDR3 extends over 14 amino acids. The germline gives CDR1 LGHDT, CDR2 YNNKEL (reference sequence). V was cut by 0 bases and J by 8 bases, with 10 bases left in between. Here the CDR3 reads CASSQDGFRGELFF. CDR3 nucleotides: TGTGCCAGCAGCCAAGATGGATTCCGGGGGGAGCTGTTTTTT.

The rearrangement uses TRBV6-1 and TRBJ2-3; TRBD2 agrees at 11 bases. J lost 1 base, V lost 2 bases, and 8 bases had no gene match. The CDR3 has 18 amino acids. Germline V CDR1 and CDR2: MNHNS, SASEGT. As DNA, the CDR3 is TGTGCCAGCAGTGAAACCCCGACACTAGCGGGGGGCACAGATACGCAGTATTTT. Its translation is CASSETPTLAGGTDTQYF.

This chain links TRBV12-3 or TRBV12-4 with TRBJ1-1; D is uncertain. With 7 bases removed from V and 5 bases from J, the gap between germline ends came to 11 bases. This CDR3 has 12 residues. CDR3 sequence reads: CASTVRRTEAFF. Here the CDR3 DNA reads TGTGCCAGCACCGTTCGTCGAACTGAAGCTTTCTTT.

The chain joins TRBV7-6 to TRBJ1-1; D unclear. The V end was cut by 6 bases, the J end by 3 bases, with 11 bases between. This CDR3 has 13 amino acids. Germline V gene lookup returns CDR1 SGHVS and CDR2 FNYEAQ. CDR3 in amino acids: CASSRGSHTEAFF. The CDR3 DNA reads as TGTGCCAGCAGTCGAGGCAGCCACACTGAAGCTTTCTTT. Drawing the rest from reference TRBV7-6 and TRBJ1-1, the complete variable domain is GAGVSQSPRYKVTKRGQDVALRCDPISGHVSLYWYRQALGQGPEFLTYFNYEAQQDKSGLPNDRFSAERPEGSISTLTIQRTEQRDSAMYRCASSRGSHTEAFFGQGTRLTVV.